This TCR beta chain was identified in a study of CD8 T cells in Susac syndrome. It was with random hexamers that about 0.45 to 1 ug RNA was reverse transcribed. TCRdb used MiXCR to reprocess the immunoSEQ multiplex PCR reads, holding one entry per CDR3 protein. This table has tens of thousands of distinct CDR3 sequences, 75% to 95% appearing once. The J segment lost 9 bases and the V segment lost 6 bases, leaving 10 bases of the junction unmatched. The CDR3 sequence is 15 residues long. CDR1 is MDHEN and CDR2 is SYDVKM in the germline V gene. This sequence was found in a human donor with multiple sclerosis. The sample was CD8+ T cells from PBMCs. The genes are TRBV28 and TRBJ2-7, with 14 bases that match TRBD2. The CDR3 DNA follows: TGTGCCAGCAGCCCCAAAGGGACTAGCGGGAGATGGCAGTACTTC. Its translation: CASSPKGTSGRWQYF. The variable domain in full, completed from reference TRBV28 and TRBJ2-7, reads DVKVTQSSRYLVKRTGEKVFLECVQDMDHENMFWYRQDPGLGLRLIYFSYDVKMKEKGDIPEGYSVSREKKERFSLILESASTNQTSMYLCASSPKGTSGRWQYFGPGTRLTVT.